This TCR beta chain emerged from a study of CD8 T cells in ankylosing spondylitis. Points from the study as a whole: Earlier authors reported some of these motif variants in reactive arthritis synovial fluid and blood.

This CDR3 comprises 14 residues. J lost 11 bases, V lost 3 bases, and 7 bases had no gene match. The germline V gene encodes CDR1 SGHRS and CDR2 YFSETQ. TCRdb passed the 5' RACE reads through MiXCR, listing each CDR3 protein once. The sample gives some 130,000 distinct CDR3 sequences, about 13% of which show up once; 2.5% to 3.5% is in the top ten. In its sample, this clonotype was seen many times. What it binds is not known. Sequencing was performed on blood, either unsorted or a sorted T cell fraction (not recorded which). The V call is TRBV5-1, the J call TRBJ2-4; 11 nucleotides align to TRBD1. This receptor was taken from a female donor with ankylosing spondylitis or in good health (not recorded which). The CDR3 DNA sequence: TGCGCCAGCAGCTCCGGACAGGGGGCCTGGGTTCAGTACTTC. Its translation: CASSSGQGAWVQYF.